These T cell receptor beta chains were read from a single sample in a study of T-cell memory formation after mild COVID-19. TCRdb re-called the 5' RACE reads with MiXCR, one entry per CDR3 protein. The profile shows just over 300,000 distinct CDR3 sequences, roughly 21% of them singletons. Sequencing used PBMCs or a T cell subset sorted from them (not recorded which). These receptors were collected from a man in his late teens or twenties who had mild COVID-19 (a few samples of this study predate the infection). Cell type and time point are not known. The CDR3 runs from the conserved cysteine through the conserved F or W. D genes are given only for firm matches. Some rows have no size entry. The others give once, few or many, or a class for an expanded clone.

clone size	D gene	V gene	J gene	CDR3 protein	CDR3 DNA
-	-	TRBV7-9	TRBJ1-1	CASSLEGRMNTEAFF	TGTGCCAGCAGCTTAGAAGGACGGATGAACACTGAAGCTTTCTTT
-	TRBD1	TRBV5-1	TRBJ2-7	CASSPGTGADEQYF	TGCGCCAGCAGCCCCGGGACAGGGGCGGACGAGCAGTACTTC
-	TRBD1	TRBV20-1	TRBJ2-1	CSASQGAGNEQFF	TGCAGTGCTAGCCAGGGGGCAGGGAATGAGCAGTTCTTC
few	TRBD2	TRBV10-1	TRBJ2-5	CASSEWASGGLETQYF	TGCGCCAGCAGTGAGTGGGCTAGCGGGGGATTGGAGACCCAGTACTTC
-	-	TRBV7-8	TRBJ1-4	CASSFVEEKLFF	TGTGCCAGCAGCTTCGTAGAGGAAAAACTGTTTTTT
few	TRBD1	TRBV29-1	TRBJ1-1	CSGDRGGGMNTEAFF	TGCAGCGGCGACAGGGGTGGCGGTATGAACACTGAAGCTTTCTTT
-	-	TRBV4-3	TRBJ2-1	CASSRERAYNEQFF	TGCGCCAGCAGTCGCGAGCGGGCCTACAATGAGCAGTTCTTC
many	-	TRBV6-5	TRBJ1-1	CASSPGGGWWDTEAFF	TGTGCCAGCAGCCCCGGGGGAGGGTGGTGGGACACTGAAGCTTTCTTT
few	-	TRBV7-9	TRBJ1-3	CASSPARLNSGNTIYF	TGTGCCAGCAGCCCCGCCCGACTGAACTCTGGAAACACCATATATTTT
once	TRBD2	TRBV10-3	TRBJ2-2	CAISGSGGAASRSGELFF	TGTGCCATCAGTGGTAGCGGGGGGGCCGCGAGTCGGTCCGGGGAGCTGTTTTTT
-	-	TRBV28	TRBJ1-2	CASSSRGAYYGYTF	TGTGCCAGCAGCTCCCGCGGGGCCTACTATGGCTACACCTTC
-	-	TRBV7-9	TRBJ1-1	CASSDGGLGARTMNTEAFF	TGTGCCAGCAGTGACGGGGGGCTAGGCGCAAGAACCATGAACACTGAAGCTTTCTTT
-	-	TRBV14	TRBJ2-2	CASSQDNGQGAPGSCFF	-
-	TRBD1	TRBV5-8	TRBJ2-3	CASSRTDRTTDTQYF	TGTGCCAGCAGCCGAACGGACAGGACCACAGATACGCAGTATTTT
many	-	TRBV5-6	TRBJ1-6	CASTSYNSPLHF	TGTGCCAGCACCTCCTATAATTCACCCCTCCACTTT
-	TRBD1	TRBV4-2	TRBJ1-3	CASSRGLTGTGNTIYF	TGTGCCAGCAGCCGCGGTCTGACAGGGACTGGAAACACCATATATTTT
-	TRBD2	TRBV15	TRBJ2-1	CATSTGGLYNEQFF	TGTGCCACCAGCACGGGGGGGCTTTACAATGAGCAGTTCTTC
-	-	TRBV20-1	TRBJ2-3	CSARVPTDTQYF	TGCAGTGCTAGAGTGCCCACAGATACGCAGTATTTT
-	TRBD2	TRBV6-2/TRBV6-3	TRBJ2-1	CASSRRLAGDVSYEQFF	TGTGCCAGCAGTCGACGACTAGCGGGGGATGTCTCCTATGAGCAGTTCTTC
-	-	TRBV6-5	TRBJ1-4	CASRTGPTNEKLFF	TGTGCCAGCCGAACAGGGCCAACTAATGAAAAACTGTTTTTT
-	-	TRBV7-9	TRBJ2-1	CASSLEGLRNEQFF	TGTGCCAGCAGCTTAGAAGGGCTCAGGAATGAGCAGTTCTTC
few	TRBD2	TRBV4-2	TRBJ2-5	CASSQGSERGGEGQYF	TGTGCCAGCAGCCAAGGTTCCGAGCGGGGGGGCGAGGGCCAGTACTTC
few	TRBD2	TRBV19	TRBJ2-7	CASSISGGPYEQYF	TGTGCCAGTAGTATATCGGGGGGACCCTACGAGCAGTACTTC
many	TRBD1	TRBV7-6	TRBJ2-7	CASSLTGGEQYF	TGTGCCAGCAGCTTGACAGGGGGCGAGCAGTACTTC
few	-	TRBV4-3	TRBJ1-3	CASSQEWGRGNTIYF	TGCGCCAGCAGCCAAGAGTGGGGGCGCGGAAACACCATATATTTT
many	-	TRBV2	TRBJ2-5	CASRTDQETQYF	TGTGCCAGCAGAACAGACCAAGAGACCCAGTACTTC
many	-	TRBV5-1	TRBJ2-2	CASSLVPGELFF	TGCGCCAGCAGCTTGGTTCCCGGGGAGCTGTTTTTT
-	-	TRBV7-8	TRBJ2-2	CASSVSGGGLTGELFF	TGTGCCAGCAGCGTATCAGGGGGAGGCCTCACCGGGGAGCTGTTTTTT
few	-	TRBV2	TRBJ2-4	CASSYRPEFIQYF	TGTGCCAGCAGTTATCGACCCGAGTTCATTCAGTACTTC
few	TRBD1	TRBV5-1	TRBJ2-2	CASSSTQGDTGELFF	TGCGCCAGCAGCTCTACTCAGGGGGACACCGGGGAGCTGTTTTTT
-	-	TRBV28	TRBJ2-1	CARNRVWFYNEQFF	TGTGCCAGAAACAGGGTATGGTTCTACAATGAGCAGTTCTTC
few	-	TRBV20-1	TRBJ1-2	CSAAGGAETGGYTF	TGCAGTGCGGCAGGCGGGGCCGAGACTGGTGGCTACACCTTC
few	-	TRBV7-2	TRBJ2-2	CASTTESGTGELFF	TGTGCCAGCACCACGGAGTCAGGGACCGGGGAGCTGTTTTTT
few	TRBD1	TRBV7-2	TRBJ1-1	CASSERQGGPEAFF	TGTGCCAGCAGCGAAAGACAGGGTGGCCCTGAAGCTTTCTTT
-	TRBD1	TRBV19	TRBJ1-5	CASSTGGYSNQPQHF	TGTGCCAGTAGCACAGGGGGATATAGCAATCAGCCCCAGCATTTT
few	TRBD2	TRBV7-2	TRBJ2-1	CATAPGGPSDEQFF	TGTGCCACCGCACCGGGGGGGCCTTCCGATGAGCAGTTCTTC
-	-	TRBV20-1	TRBJ2-2	CSAPSRGLELFF	TGCAGTGCTCCCTCACGGGGGCTAGAGCTGTTTTTT
-	TRBD1	TRBV5-4	TRBJ2-5	CASSLGQKEETQYF	TGTGCCAGCAGCCTGGGACAGAAAGAAGAGACCCAGTACTTC
many	TRBD1	TRBV2	TRBJ2-2	CASKGQGASGELFF	TGTGCCAGCAAGGGTCAGGGGGCCTCCGGGGAGCTGTTTTTT
few	-	TRBV4-1	TRBJ2-1	CASSQMHEPEQFF	TGCGCCAGCAGCCAGATGCATGAGCCTGAGCAGTTCTTC
few	TRBD1	TRBV29-1	TRBJ1-2	CSVRDREEDGGYTF	TGCAGCGTGCGGGACAGGGAAGAGGACGGTGGCTACACCTTC
few	-	TRBV6-6	TRBJ2-3	CASSHPPTQYF	TGTGCCAGCAGTCACCCCCCTACGCAGTATTTT
-	TRBD2	TRBV6-5	TRBJ2-1	CASSYYPSGGAREQFF	TGTGCCAGCAGTTACTATCCTAGCGGGGGGGCAAGGGAGCAGTTCTTC
-	-	TRBV5-1	TRBJ2-3	CASSRTESTDTQYF	TGCGCCAGCAGCCGGACCGAGAGCACAGATACGCAGTATTTT
few	TRBD2	TRBV12-3/TRBV12-4	TRBJ2-2	CASSLRGGQSNTGELFF	TGTGCCAGCAGTTTGCGGGGGGGACAATCGAACACCGGGGAGCTGTTTTTT
-	-	TRBV5-1	TRBJ2-2	CASSSHHRVFTGELFF	TGCGCCAGCAGCTCGCACCACAGGGTTTTTACCGGGGAGCTGTTTTTT
-	-	TRBV4-3	TRBJ1-6	CASSQEGPGSGSPLHF	TGCGCCAGCAGCCAAGAGGGTCCAGGGTCTGGTTCACCCCTCCACTTT
few	TRBD2	TRBV20-1	TRBJ2-1	CSAPGGTSASYNEQFF	TGCAGTGCTCCTGGCGGGACTAGCGCCTCATACAATGAGCAGTTCTTC
-	TRBD1	TRBV15	TRBJ1-4	CATRSWTGTNEKLFF	TGTGCCACCAGGAGCTGGACAGGGACTAATGAAAAACTGTTTTTT
-	-	TRBV7-9	TRBJ1-2	CASSFPRADGYTF	TGTGCCAGCAGCTTTCCCCGTGCGGACGGCTACACCTTC
few	-	TRBV5-1	TRBJ1-1	CASSLGQKAFF	TGCGCCAGCAGCTTGGGTCAGAAAGCTTTCTTT
-	-	TRBV7-3	TRBJ1-1	CASSGFMNTEAFF	TGTGCCAGCAGCGGATTCATGAACACTGAAGCTTTCTTT
-	-	TRBV5-1	TRBJ2-3	CASYPGHGTDTQYF	TGCGCCAGCTATCCGGGACACGGCACAGATACGCAGTATTTT
few	-	TRBV5-1	TRBJ1-1	CASRSMRNTEAFF	TGCGCCAGCAGGTCGATGCGAAACACTGAAGCTTTCTTT
-	-	TRBV9	TRBJ1-4	CASSTGLANEKLFF	TGTGCCAGCAGCACAGGTTTGGCTAATGAAAAACTGTTTTTT